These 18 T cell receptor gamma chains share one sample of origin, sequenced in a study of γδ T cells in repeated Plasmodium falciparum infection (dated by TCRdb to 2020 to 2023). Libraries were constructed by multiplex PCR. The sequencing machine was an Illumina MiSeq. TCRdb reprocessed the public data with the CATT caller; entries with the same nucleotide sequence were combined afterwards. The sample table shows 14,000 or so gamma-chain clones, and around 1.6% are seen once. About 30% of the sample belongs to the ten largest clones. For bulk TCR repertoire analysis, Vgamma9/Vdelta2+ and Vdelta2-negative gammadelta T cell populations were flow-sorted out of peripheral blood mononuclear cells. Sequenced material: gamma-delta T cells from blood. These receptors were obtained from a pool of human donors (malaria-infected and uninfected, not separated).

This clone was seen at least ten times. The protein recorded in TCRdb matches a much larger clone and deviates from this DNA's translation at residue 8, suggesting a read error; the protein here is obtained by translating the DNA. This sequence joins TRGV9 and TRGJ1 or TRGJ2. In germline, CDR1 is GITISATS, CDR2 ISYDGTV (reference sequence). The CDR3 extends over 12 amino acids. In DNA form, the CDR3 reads TGTGCCTTGTGGGAGAATTATTGTAAGAAACTCTTT. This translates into CALWENYCKKLF.

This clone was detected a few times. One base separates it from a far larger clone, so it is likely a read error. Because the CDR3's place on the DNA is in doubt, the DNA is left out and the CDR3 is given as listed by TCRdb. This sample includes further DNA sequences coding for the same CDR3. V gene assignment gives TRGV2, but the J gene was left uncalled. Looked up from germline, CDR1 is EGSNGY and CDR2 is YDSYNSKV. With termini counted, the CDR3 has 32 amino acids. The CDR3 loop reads CATWDGPIGIRNSLAVEQHWLSQVSIGRIQHF.

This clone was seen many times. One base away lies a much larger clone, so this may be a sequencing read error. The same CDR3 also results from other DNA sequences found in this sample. CDR3 residues: CALWEAPYYKKLF. CDR3 nucleotide sequence: TGTGCCTTGTGGGAGGCCCCTTATTACAAGAAACTCTTT. V usage is TRGV9 and J usage is TRGJ1 or TRGJ2. The CDR3 totals 13 residues. Germline lookup yields CDR1 GITISATS and CDR2 ISYDGTV (reference sequence).

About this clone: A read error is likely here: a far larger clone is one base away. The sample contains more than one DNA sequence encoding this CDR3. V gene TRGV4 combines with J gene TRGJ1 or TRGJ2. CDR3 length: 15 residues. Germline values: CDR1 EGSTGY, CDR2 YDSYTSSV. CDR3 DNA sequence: TGTGCCACCTGGGATGGGCCGTTTTATTATTATAAGAAGCTCTTT. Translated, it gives CATWDGPFYYYKKLF.

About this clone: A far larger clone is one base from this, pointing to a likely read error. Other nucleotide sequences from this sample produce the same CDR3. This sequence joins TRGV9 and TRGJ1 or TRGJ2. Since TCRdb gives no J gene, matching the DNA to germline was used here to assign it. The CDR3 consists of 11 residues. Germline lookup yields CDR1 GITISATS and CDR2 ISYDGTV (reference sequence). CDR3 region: CALWEAIKKLF. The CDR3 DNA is TGTGCCCTGTGGGAGGCGATTAAGAAACTCTTT.

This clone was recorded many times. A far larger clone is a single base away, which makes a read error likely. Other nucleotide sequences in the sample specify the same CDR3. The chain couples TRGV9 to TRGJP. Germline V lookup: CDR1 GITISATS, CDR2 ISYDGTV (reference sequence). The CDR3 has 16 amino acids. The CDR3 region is CALWESQELGKKIKVF. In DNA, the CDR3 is TGTGCCTTGTGGGAGTCCCAAGAGTTGGGCAAAAAAATCAAGGTGTTT.

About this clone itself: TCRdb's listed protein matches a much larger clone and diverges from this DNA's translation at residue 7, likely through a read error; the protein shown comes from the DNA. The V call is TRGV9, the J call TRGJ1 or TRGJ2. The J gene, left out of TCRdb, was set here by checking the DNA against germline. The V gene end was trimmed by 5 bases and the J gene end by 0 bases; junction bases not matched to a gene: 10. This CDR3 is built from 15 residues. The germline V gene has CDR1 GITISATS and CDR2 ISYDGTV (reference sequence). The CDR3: CALWVFTSNYYKKLF. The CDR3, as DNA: TGTGCCTTGTGGGTATTCACATCGAATTATTATAAGAAACTCTTT.

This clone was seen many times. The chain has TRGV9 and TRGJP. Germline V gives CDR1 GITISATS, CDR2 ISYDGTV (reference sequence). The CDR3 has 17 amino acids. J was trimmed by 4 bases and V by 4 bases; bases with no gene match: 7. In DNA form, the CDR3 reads TGTGCCTTGTGGGATAAAACCCAAGAGTTGGGCAAAAAAATCAAGGTATTT. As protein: CALWDKTQELGKKIKVF.

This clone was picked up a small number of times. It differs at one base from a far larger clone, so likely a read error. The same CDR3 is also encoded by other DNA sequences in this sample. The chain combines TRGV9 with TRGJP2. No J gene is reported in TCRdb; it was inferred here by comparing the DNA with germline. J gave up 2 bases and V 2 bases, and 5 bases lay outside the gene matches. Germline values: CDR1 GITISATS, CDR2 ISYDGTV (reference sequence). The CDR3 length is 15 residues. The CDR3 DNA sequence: TGTGCCTTGTGGGAGGCGGGAAGTAGTGATTGGATCAAGACGTTT. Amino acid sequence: CALWEAGSSDWIKTF.

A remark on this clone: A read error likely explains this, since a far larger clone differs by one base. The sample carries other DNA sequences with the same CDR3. Here the CDR3 reads CATWDGWFKIF. The CDR3 nucleotides read TGTGCCACCTGGGACGGTTGGTTTAAGATATTT. The V call is TRGV4, the J call TRGJP1. Germline values: CDR1 EGSTGY, CDR2 YDSYTSSV. CDR3 length: 11 residues.

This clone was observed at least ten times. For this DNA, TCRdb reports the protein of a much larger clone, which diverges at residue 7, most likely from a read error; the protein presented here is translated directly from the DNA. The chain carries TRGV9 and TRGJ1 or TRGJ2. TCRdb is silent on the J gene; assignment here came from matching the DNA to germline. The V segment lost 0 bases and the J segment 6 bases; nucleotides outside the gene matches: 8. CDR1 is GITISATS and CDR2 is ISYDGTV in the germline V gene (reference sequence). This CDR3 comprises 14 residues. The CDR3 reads CALWEVLYGYKKLF. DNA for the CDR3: TGTGCCTTGTGGGAGGTGCTTTACGGTTATAAGAAACTCTTT.

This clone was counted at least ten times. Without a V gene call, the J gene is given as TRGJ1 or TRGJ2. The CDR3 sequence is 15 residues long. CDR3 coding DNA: TGTGCCACCTTCCCAGCTCCCTCGAATTATTATAAGAAACTCTTT. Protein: CATFPAPSNYYKKLF.

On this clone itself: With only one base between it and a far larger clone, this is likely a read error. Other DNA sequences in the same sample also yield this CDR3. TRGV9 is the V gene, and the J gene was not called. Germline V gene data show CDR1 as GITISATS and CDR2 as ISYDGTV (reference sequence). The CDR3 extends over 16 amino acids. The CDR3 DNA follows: TGTGCCTTGTGGGCCCAAGGTGAGTTGGGCAAAAAAATCAAGGTTTTT. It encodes CALWAQGELGKKIKVF.

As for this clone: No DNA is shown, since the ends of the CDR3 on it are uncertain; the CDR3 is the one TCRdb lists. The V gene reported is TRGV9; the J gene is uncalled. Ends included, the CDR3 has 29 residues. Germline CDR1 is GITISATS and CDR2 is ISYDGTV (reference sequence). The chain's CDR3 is CALWTRIRNSLAVEQHLLSQVSIGRIQHF.

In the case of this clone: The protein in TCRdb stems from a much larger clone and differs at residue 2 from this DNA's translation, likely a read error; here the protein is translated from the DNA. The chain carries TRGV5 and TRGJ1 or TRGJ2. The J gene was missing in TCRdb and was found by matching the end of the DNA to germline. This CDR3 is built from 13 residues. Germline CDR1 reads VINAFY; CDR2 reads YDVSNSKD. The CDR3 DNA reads TGTACCACCTGGGACAGGCCTTTCGATAAGAAACTCTTT. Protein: CTTWDRPFDKKLF.

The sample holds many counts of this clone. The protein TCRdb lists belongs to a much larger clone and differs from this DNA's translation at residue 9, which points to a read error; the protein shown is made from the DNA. The CDR3 region has the DNA TGTGCCTTGTGGGAGACCCCGGGGAGACTCTTT. This encodes CALWETPGRLF. No J gene was assigned, while the V gene was called as TRGV9. The CDR3 covers 11 residues. Germline lookup yields CDR1 GITISATS and CDR2 ISYDGTV (reference sequence).

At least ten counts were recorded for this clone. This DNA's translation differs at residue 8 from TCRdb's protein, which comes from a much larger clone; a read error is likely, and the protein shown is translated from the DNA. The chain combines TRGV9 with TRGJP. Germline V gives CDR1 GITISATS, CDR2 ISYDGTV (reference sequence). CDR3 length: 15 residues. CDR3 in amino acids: CALWVKESGKKIKVF. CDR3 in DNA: TGTGCCTTGTGGGTCAAAGAGTCGGGCAAAAAAATCAAGGTATTT.

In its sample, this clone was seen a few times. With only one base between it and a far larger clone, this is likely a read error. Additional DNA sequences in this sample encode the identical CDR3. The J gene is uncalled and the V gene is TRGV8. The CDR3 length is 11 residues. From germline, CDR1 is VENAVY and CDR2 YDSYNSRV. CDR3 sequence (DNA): TGTGCCACCTGGGATAAATTCGAGAAACTCTTC. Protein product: CATWDKFEKLF.